A single TCR beta chain is shown here with its context. The data were obtained in a study of blood T cell repertoires in COVID-19. This CDR3 contains 12 residues. Trimming stripped 5 bases from V and 9 bases from J, with 11 bases between. Per the germline V gene, CDR1 is SGHTA and CDR2 is FQGNSA. Clones were sequenced by immunoSEQ multiplex PCR, and TCRdb holds only the in-frame ones, with some missing. Of around 100,000 clones listed, 89% are singletons. Sequencing used peripheral blood. The chain couples TRBV7-2 to TRBJ2-4; D ambiguous. The receptor comes from a man between 60 and 75 years old with COVID-19, enrolled during active disease. This chain's CDR3 is CASSTLPGIQYF. The DNA of the CDR3 is TGTGCCAGCAGCACCCTCCCGGGCATTCAGTACTTC.